A selection of T cell receptor beta chains follows, all from one sample in a study of regulatory T cells in long-lasting Graves disease. TCRdb reprocessed the multiplex PCR reads via MiXCR and lists one record per CDR3 protein. The repertoire holds approximately 480,000 distinct CDR3 sequences, with 15% to 20% as singletons. The sample was also linked to a second study, of T cells in Graves' hyperthyroidism and ophthalmopathy.

Sequenced material: peripheral blood mononuclear cells (PBMCs), taken at new diagnosis, from a patient treated with antithyroid drugs. These receptor sequences come from a man aged 35 to 55 with Graves disease. CDR3s include the opening cysteine and the closing phenylalanine or tryptophan. Each record gives: D gene, clone size, V gene, J gene, CDR3 protein, CDR3 DNA. D genes are given only for firm matches. Not every row has a clone size; where given, it reads once, few, many or a size class.

D gene: TRBD1
clone size: .
V gene: TRBV15
J gene: TRBJ1-4
CDR3 protein: CATSRADRGEKLFF
CDR3 DNA: TGTGCCACCAGCAGGGCGGACAGGGGGGAAAAACTGTTTTTT

D gene: TRBD1
clone size: .
V gene: TRBV6-4
J gene: TRBJ2-3
CDR3 protein: CASNPGQGADTQYF
CDR3 DNA: TGTGCCAGCAACCCGGGACAGGGGGCAGATACGCAGTATTTT

D gene: TRBD2
clone size: .
V gene: TRBV4-1
J gene: TRBJ2-3
CDR3 protein: CASSPHTGTSSTDTQYF
CDR3 DNA: TGCGCCAGCAGCCCTCATACCGGGACTAGCTCTACAGATACGCAGTATTTT

D gene: .
clone size: many
V gene: TRBV10-3
J gene: TRBJ2-5
CDR3 protein: CAISEGGGPQETQYF
CDR3 DNA: TGTGCCATCAGTGAGGGTGGGGGACCCCAAGAGACCCAGTACTTC

D gene: .
clone size: few
V gene: TRBV15
J gene: TRBJ2-3
CDR3 protein: CATSRGWTDRDTQYF
CDR3 DNA: TGTGCCACCAGCAGAGGTTGGACAGATCGAGATACGCAGTATTTT

D gene: TRBD2
clone size: many
V gene: TRBV5-1
J gene: TRBJ2-7
CDR3 protein: CASSRTSGRPYEQYF
CDR3 DNA: TGCGCCAGCAGCCGGACTAGCGGGAGGCCCTACGAGCAGTACTTC

D gene: .
clone size: many
V gene: TRBV28
J gene: TRBJ2-7
CDR3 protein: CASTGTGPYEQYF
CDR3 DNA: TGTGCCAGCACAGGGACGGGCCCCTACGAGCAGTACTTC

D gene: .
clone size: few
V gene: TRBV28
J gene: TRBJ2-1
CDR3 protein: CASSLGGRFYNGQFF
CDR3 DNA: TGTGCCAGCAGTTTGGGGGGACGCTTCTACAATGGGCAGTTCTTC

D gene: .
clone size: .
V gene: TRBV20-1
J gene: TRBJ1-5
CDR3 protein: CSAYPPGLRSNQPQHF
CDR3 DNA: TGCAGTGCCTACCCCCCTGGACTTCGTAGCAATCAGCCCCAGCATTTT

D gene: .
clone size: .
V gene: TRBV7-9
J gene: TRBJ1-3
CDR3 protein: CASSFANTIYF
CDR3 DNA: TGTGCCAGCAGCTTCGCCAACACCATATATTTT

D gene: TRBD1
clone size: many
V gene: TRBV28
J gene: TRBJ2-7
CDR3 protein: CASKYGQGKEYF
CDR3 DNA: TGTGCCAGCAAATATGGACAGGGAAAGGAGTACTTC

D gene: .
clone size: .
V gene: TRBV5-6
J gene: TRBJ1-2
CDR3 protein: CASSLWGGPDTGYTF
CDR3 DNA: TGTGCCAGCAGCTTGTGGGGGGGACCGGACACTGGCTACACCTTC

D gene: .
clone size: many
V gene: TRBV3-1
J gene: TRBJ1-1
CDR3 protein: CASSQVLDTEAFF
CDR3 DNA: TGTGCCAGCAGCCAAGTGTTGGACACTGAAGCTTTCTTT

D gene: .
clone size: .
V gene: TRBV9
J gene: TRBJ2-1
CDR3 protein: CASSWGRIEGYNEQFF
CDR3 DNA: TGTGCCAGCAGCTGGGGACGGATCGAGGGGTACAATGAGCAGTTCTTC

D gene: .
clone size: many
V gene: TRBV28
J gene: TRBJ1-1
CDR3 protein: CASRKTGFPNTEAFF
CDR3 DNA: TGTGCCAGCAGAAAAACAGGGTTCCCGAACACTGAAGCTTTCTTT

D gene: .
clone size: many
V gene: TRBV18
J gene: TRBJ2-5
CDR3 protein: CASSLSGASQETQYF
CDR3 DNA: TGTGCCAGCTCACTTTCAGGGGCTAGCCAAGAGACCCAGTACTTC

D gene: TRBD2
clone size: many
V gene: TRBV27
J gene: TRBJ2-5
CDR3 protein: CASSLVSSGSEETQYF
CDR3 DNA: TGTGCCAGCAGTTTAGTCTCTAGCGGGAGTGAGGAGACCCAGTACTTC

D gene: TRBD1
clone size: few
V gene: TRBV18
J gene: TRBJ2-7
CDR3 protein: CASSQGQGDEQYF
CDR3 DNA: TGTGCCAGCTCGCAGGGACAGGGGGACGAGCAGTACTTC

D gene: .
clone size: many
V gene: TRBV18
J gene: TRBJ2-7
CDR3 protein: CASSRGHQAYEQYF
CDR3 DNA: TGTGCCAGCTCACGGGGTCATCAAGCCTACGAGCAGTACTTC

D gene: TRBD2
clone size: many
V gene: TRBV5-8
J gene: TRBJ2-7
CDR3 protein: CASSLAGLAGTSYEQYF
CDR3 DNA: TGTGCCAGCAGCTTGGCGGGACTAGCGGGGACCTCCTACGAGCAGTACTTC

D gene: .
clone size: many
V gene: TRBV27
J gene: TRBJ2-2
CDR3 protein: CASRHEDRKVGELFF
CDR3 DNA: TGTGCCAGCAGGCACGAGGACAGAAAAGTCGGGGAGCTGTTTTTT

D gene: .
clone size: few
V gene: TRBV19
J gene: TRBJ2-4
CDR3 protein: CASSIMAAKNIQYF
CDR3 DNA: TGTGCCAGTAGTATAATGGCAGCCAAAAACATTCAGTACTTC

D gene: .
clone size: .
V gene: TRBV30
J gene: TRBJ2-7
CDR3 protein: CAWSGPGPSYEQYF
CDR3 DNA: TGTGCCTGGAGTGGTCCGGGACCCTCCTACGAGCAGTACTTC

D gene: TRBD1
clone size: .
V gene: TRBV29-1
J gene: TRBJ2-7
CDR3 protein: CSVSGTGVKEQYF
CDR3 DNA: TGCAGCGTCTCCGGGACAGGGGTAAAAGAGCAGTACTTC

D gene: .
clone size: many
V gene: TRBV20-1
J gene: TRBJ2-7
CDR3 protein: CSASLGRTGRGEQYF
CDR3 DNA: TGCAGTGCTAGCTTGGGGCGGACTGGCCGTGGCGAGCAGTACTTC

D gene: .
clone size: many
V gene: TRBV7-2
J gene: TRBJ2-7
CDR3 protein: CASSLRGLSGTYEQYF
CDR3 DNA: TGTGCCAGCAGCTTAAGGGGCCTTAGCGGAACCTACGAGCAGTACTTC

D gene: .
clone size: many
V gene: TRBV27
J gene: TRBJ2-3
CDR3 protein: CASTSGNRDTQYF
CDR3 DNA: TGTGCCAGCACTTCAGGGAACCGAGATACGCAGTATTTT